Each of the 19 T cell receptor beta chains below was sequenced from the same sample in a study of blood T cell repertoires in COVID-19. Sequenced by immunoSEQ multiplex PCR; TCRdb stores in-frame clones only, minus some. The sample consists of approximately 110,000 clones, around 80% of them appearing once. Sequences were obtained from peripheral blood. The receptors were gathered from an elderly woman with active or convalescent COVID-19.

This clone came up once. The J gene is TRBJ2-7, the V gene TRBV6-5, with 7 bases identical to TRBD1. Germline trimming cut 6 bases from V and 2 bases from J; bases unmatched to any gene: 7. The CDR3 sequence is 14 residues long. Germline V gene sequence: CDR1 MNHEY, CDR2 SVGAGI. The CDR3: CASSPTGAPYEQYF. The DNA for the CDR3 is TGTGCCAGCAGCCCAACAGGGGCCCCCTACGAGCAGTACTTC.

V is TRBV10-1 and J is TRBJ1-2, with TRBD1 matching 7 bases. This CDR3 is built from 14 residues. J gave up 8 bases and V 5 bases, and 11 bases lay outside the gene matches. Germline V CDR1 and CDR2: WNHNN, SYGVQD (reference sequence). The chain's CDR3 is CASSRDRVPGGYTF. CDR3 coding DNA: TGCGCCAGCAGTAGAGACAGGGTTCCAGGCGGCTACACCTTC.

This chain joins TRBV2 and TRBJ2-1, with D unresolved. The CDR3 totals 16 residues. V dropped 2 bases and J dropped 1 base, with 12 bases sitting between them. CDR1 and CDR2 from the germline V gene are SNHLY and FYNNEI. For the CDR3, the DNA is TGTGCCAGCAGTGAATATGGCGGCCGTTCCTACAATGAGCAGTTCTTC. This sequence encodes CASSEYGGRSYNEQFF.

The J gene is TRBJ1-2, the V gene TRBV6-5; D gene unclear. Trimming left V 6 bases short and J 4 bases short, with 9 bases between. Germline loops: CDR1 MNHEY, CDR2 SVGAGI. The CDR3 loop spans 12 amino acids. In DNA, the CDR3 is TGTGCCAGCAGCCCCGCCGGCTATGGCTACACCTTC. Translation gives CASSPAGYGYTF.

The chain combines TRBV12-3 or TRBV12-4 with TRBJ1-3, with a tentative D call TRBD1 (5 bases). Trimming left V 3 bases short and J 7 bases short, with 10 bases between. This CDR3 region has 13 residues. The CDR3 DNA reads TGTGCCAGCAGTTTCCAGGGAGGGAACACCATATATTTT. This sequence encodes CASSFQGGNTIYF.

The chain is built from TRBV3-1 (or the pseudogene TRBV3-2) and TRBJ2-4, with TRBD2 matching 8 bases. This CDR3 region has 14 residues. After removal of 5 bases from V and 7 bases from J, the junction contained 7 bases not matched to a gene. Germline CDR1 is LGHDT and CDR2 is YNNKEL (reference sequence). CDR3 amino acids: CASSMAGLGNIQYF. The CDR3 region has the DNA TGTGCCAGCAGCATGGCGGGACTAGGTAACATTCAGTACTTC.

This rearrangement joins TRBV11-2 to TRBJ1-4; TRBD1 is a possible D gene (6 bases). V gave up 1 base and J gave up 3 bases, with 15 bases separating them. This CDR3 has 17 amino acids. Germline lookup yields CDR1 SGHAT and CDR2 FQNNGV. The CDR3 sequence is CASSLVGGVVPNEKLFF. In DNA, the CDR3 is TGTGCCAGCAGCTTAGTTGGGGGCGTCGTCCCTAATGAAAAACTGTTTTTT. Based on the CDR3 plus reference TRBV11-2 and TRBJ1-4, the full variable domain is EAGVAQSPRYKIIEKRQSVAFWCNPISGHATLYWYQQILGQGPKLLIQFQNNGVVDDSQLPKDRFSAERLKGVDSTLKIQPAKLEDSAVYLCASSLVGGVVPNEKLFFGSGTQLSVL.

V usage is TRBV7-9 and J usage is TRBJ2-7; TRBD2 might be the D (6 bases). CDR3 length equals 14 residues. Trimming stripped 1 base from V and 6 bases from J, with 13 bases between. Germline V CDR1 and CDR2: SEHNR, FQNEAQ (reference sequence). Here the CDR3 DNA reads TGTGCCAGCAGCTTAGATACGACTAGTAGCGAGCAGTACTTC. Residues: CASSLDTTSSEQYF.

Here the CDR3 reads CASSLEPVSSYNSPLHF. The CDR3 DNA reads as TGTGCCAGCAGCTTGGAACCGGTGTCCTCCTATAATTCACCCCTCCACTTT. The J gene is TRBJ1-6, the V gene TRBV5-4; D remains unclear. The CDR3 covers 17 residues. Germline V lookup: CDR1 SGHNT, CDR2 YYREEE (reference sequence). Trimming took 0 bases from V and 0 from J, leaving 10 bases between them.

The chain recombines TRBV7-3 with TRBJ2-1, with 10 bases aligning to TRBD2. V lost 1 base and J lost 7; bases outside the gene matches: 7. From germline, CDR1 is SGHTA and CDR2 FQGTGA. The CDR3 is 16 residues long. Here the CDR3 reads CASSLMAASGSNEQFF. CDR3 DNA sequence: TGTGCCAGCAGCTTAATGGCGGCTAGCGGGAGTAATGAGCAGTTCTTC.

CDR3 residues: CASSDRTGRTDTQYF. As DNA, the CDR3 is TGTGCCAGCAGTGACCGGACAGGGCGCACAGATACGCAGTATTTT. The V gene is TRBV6-1, the J gene TRBJ2-3, with 8 bases that match TRBD1. This CDR3 comprises 15 residues. The V segment lost 3 bases and the J segment 1 base; nucleotides outside the gene matches: 3. CDR1 MNHNS and CDR2 SASEGT come from the germline V gene.

The chain combines TRBV28 with TRBJ2-4; 9 nucleotides line up with TRBD1. This CDR3 is built from 15 residues. J lost 2 bases, V lost 5 bases, and 4 bases had no gene match. CDR1 is MDHEN, CDR2 SYDVKM, per germline. The CDR3 DNA reads TGTGCCAGCAGTAGACAGGGGGGCACCAAAAACATTCAGTACTTC. It encodes CASSRQGGTKNIQYF.

The rearrangement uses TRBV5-3 and TRBJ2-7; TRBD1 might be the D (5 bases). TRBV5-3 is classed as an ORF, of uncertain function. The CDR3 length is 14 residues. V lost 2 bases to trimming and J lost 2 bases, with 11 bases between them. The CDR3 nucleotides read TGTGCCAGAAGCTTTCGGACAAGTACCTACGAGCAGTACTTC. It specifies CARSFRTSTYEQYF.

V usage is TRBV10-3 and J usage is TRBJ2-7; 12 bases align to TRBD2. The germline V gene has CDR1 ENHRY and CDR2 SYGVKD. With 4 bases clipped from V and 1 base from J, the junction kept 5 bases outside the gene matches. This CDR3 spans 16 amino acids. The CDR3 DNA is TGTGCCATCAGTGGGACCGGGACTAGCGGGTCCTACGAGCAGTACTTC. This codes for CAISGTGTSGSYEQYF.

The rearrangement links TRBV28 to TRBJ1-2; TRBD1 agrees at 7 bases. V shed 7 bases, J shed 8 bases, and the junction held 13 bases outside the gene matches. The CDR3 is 14 residues long. CDR1 is MDHEN and CDR2 is SYDVKM in the germline V gene. In DNA, the CDR3 is TGTGCCAGCACCGGGACAGTCGGATTTTTAGGCTACACCTTC. Its protein is CASTGTVGFLGYTF.

This clone was seen only a few times. CDR3 amino acids: CASSLGTGPNEKLFF. CDR3 nucleotides: TGCGCCAGCAGCCTAGGGACTGGTCCCAATGAAAAACTGTTTTTT. The rearrangement uses TRBV5-1 and TRBJ1-4; D is possibly TRBD1 (5 bases). This CDR3 region has 15 residues. Germline V gene data show CDR1 as SGHRS and CDR2 as YFSETQ. V was clipped by 4 bases and J by 5 bases, with 15 bases between them. Together with reference TRBV5-1 and TRBJ1-4, the CDR3 gives the full variable domain: KAGVTQTPRYLIKTRGQQVTLSCSPISGHRSVSWYQQTPGQGLQFLFEYFSETQRNKGNFPGRFSGRQFSNSRSEMNVSTLELGDSALYLCASSLGTGPNEKLFFGSGTQLSVL.

This clone was observed a handful of times. The CDR3 sequence: CASSLKQGSGTEAFF. DNA of the CDR3: TGCGCCAGCAGCTTAAAACAGGGATCGGGCACTGAAGCTTTCTTT. V is TRBV5-1 and J is TRBJ1-1; D is perhaps TRBD1 (6 bases). The CDR3 has 15 amino acids. The germline V and J ends were trimmed by 2 bases and 4 bases, with 15 bases remaining between them. Per germline, CDR1 SGHRS and CDR2 YFSETQ. Supplemented by reference TRBV5-1 and TRBJ1-1, the full variable domain reads KAGVTQTPRYLIKTRGQQVTLSCSPISGHRSVSWYQQTPGQGLQFLFEYFSETQRNKGNFPGRFSGRQFSNSRSEMNVSTLELGDSALYLCASSLKQGSGTEAFFGQGTRLTVV.

The chain joins TRBV28 to TRBJ1-1; 7 bases match TRBD1. J gave up 1 base and V 5 bases, and 7 bases lay outside the gene matches. Germline CDR1 is MDHEN and CDR2 is SYDVKM. The CDR3 consists of 15 residues. The DNA of the CDR3 is TGTGCCAGCAGTCCCACCGACAGGGCGAACACTGAAGCTTTCTTT. Protein product: CASSPTDRANTEAFF.

V and J are TRBV7-9 and TRBJ2-4; 11 bases fit TRBD2. Germline loops: CDR1 SEHNR, CDR2 FQNEAQ (reference sequence). J lost 5 bases, V lost 6 bases, and 3 bases had no gene match. This CDR3 has 14 amino acids. The CDR3, as DNA: TGTGCCAGCAGTAAGGGACTAGCGGAAAACATTCAGTACTTC. As protein: CASSKGLAENIQYF.